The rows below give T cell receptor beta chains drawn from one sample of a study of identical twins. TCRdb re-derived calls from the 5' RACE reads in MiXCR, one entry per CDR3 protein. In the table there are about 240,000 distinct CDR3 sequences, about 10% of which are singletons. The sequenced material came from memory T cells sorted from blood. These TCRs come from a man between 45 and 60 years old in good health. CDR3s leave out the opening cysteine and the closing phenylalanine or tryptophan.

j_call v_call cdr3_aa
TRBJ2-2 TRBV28 ASSFFRMTGELF
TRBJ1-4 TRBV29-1 SAGGGATNEKLF
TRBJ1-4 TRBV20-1 SAAPWGQTTNEKLF
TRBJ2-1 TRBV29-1 SGSRGREGSYNEQF
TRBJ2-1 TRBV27 ASSVGVNEQF
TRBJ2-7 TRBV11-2 ASSLLVFSASEQY
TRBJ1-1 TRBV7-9 ASSPVPTNTEAF
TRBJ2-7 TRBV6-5 ASSYSSLAGRDYEQY
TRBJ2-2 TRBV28 ASRPGTVSTGELF
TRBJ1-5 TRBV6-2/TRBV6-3 ASSYETGQGGNQPQH
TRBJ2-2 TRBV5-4 ASSPKDGNTGELF
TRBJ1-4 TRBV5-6 ASTDNRPRGEKLF
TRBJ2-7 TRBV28 ASSIQGISYEQY
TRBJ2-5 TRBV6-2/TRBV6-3 ASSPSGTSGITQY
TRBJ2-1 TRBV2 ASSLLNLYNEQF
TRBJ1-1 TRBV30 AWSLKRPGWNTEAF
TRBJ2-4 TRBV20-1 SAISRDTIQY
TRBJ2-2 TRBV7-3 ASSPVSRLWDTGELF
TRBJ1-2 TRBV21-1 ASSPRRAPDGYT
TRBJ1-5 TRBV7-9 ASSLGTFGSNQPQH
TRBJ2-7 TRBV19 ASSASRGNYEQY
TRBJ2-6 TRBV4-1 ASSPGVAGANVLT
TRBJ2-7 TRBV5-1 ASRPPGPNKGVDEQY
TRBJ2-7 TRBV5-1 ASSQGLASEQY
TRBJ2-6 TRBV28 ASRPAWGGTFRGANVLT
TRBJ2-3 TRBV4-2 ASSQGTSGVTGTDTQY
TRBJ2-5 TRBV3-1 ASSPHRDGSPPH
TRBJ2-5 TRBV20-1 SAGTGVGQETQY
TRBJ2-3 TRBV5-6 ASSLIDSTDTQY
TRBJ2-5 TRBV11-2 ASSRGQRKETQY
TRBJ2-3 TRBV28 ASRTTGLAGGMQY
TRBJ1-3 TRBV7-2 ASSLEAGGGNTIY
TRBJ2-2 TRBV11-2 ASSRFQGLVTGELF
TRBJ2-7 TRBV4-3 ASSQVWDSSYEQY
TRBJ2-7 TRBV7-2 ASSYRAREQY
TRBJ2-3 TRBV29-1 SVEVQNGADTQY
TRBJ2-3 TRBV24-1 ATSDPTGPGDTQY
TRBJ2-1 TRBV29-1 SAQTGGGDLF
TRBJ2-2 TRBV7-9 ASSLGSQGFGGELF
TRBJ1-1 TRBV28 ASSFGGTVGEAF
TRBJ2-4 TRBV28 AHSGTANLAKNIQY
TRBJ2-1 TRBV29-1 SVRLSSYNEQF
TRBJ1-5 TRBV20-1 SASTLDRRSNQPQH
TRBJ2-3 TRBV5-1 ASSSESADTQY
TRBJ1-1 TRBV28 ASRGGLAEAF
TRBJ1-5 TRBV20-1 SAGDRVSIQPQH
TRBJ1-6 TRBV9 ASSVAPDFYNSPLH
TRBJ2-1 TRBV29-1 SVEPEVGGSYNEQF